This paragraph covers one TCR beta chain sequence. Its cognate antigen has yet to be identified. The reads were generated on a NextSeq 550. The Human TCR Profiling Kit (MiLaboratory) was used to make UMI-labeled 5' RACE TRB cDNA libraries. cDNA synthesis used the entire amount of extracted RNA, and PCR amplification then used the entire amount of cDNA produced. The libraries were made side by side, with each library going through the same number of PCR cycles. The paper's processing steps were these. With a requirement of at least two reads per UMI, MIGEC and MiXCR extracted about 50,000 +/- 10,000 unique UMI-labeled TRB cDNA molecules per library. On average, each library contained roughly 40,000 +/- 10,000 functional in-frame TRB CDR3 nucleotide clonotypes without stop codons. After downsampling to 5000 UMI-labeled TRB molecules per sample, diversity metrics such as normalized Shannon-Wiener and Chao1 were calculated in VDJtools. Clonotype-size-weighted physicochemical properties of the central five CDR3 residues (interaction energy, strength, volume and Kidera factor 4) were computed in VDJtools. TCRdb reprocessed the reads and provides one entry for every CDR3 protein sequence; no DNA is given. Clone size and V and J calls follow TCRdb, not the original study. The sample table on file contains over 45,000 distinct CDR3 sequences. The ten largest clones capture around 0.4% of the sample.

For each CD8+ T cell subset, flow sorting was done in triplicate, and 300,000 or so cells per subset went directly into RLT lysis buffer. Naive CD8+ T cells were defined stringently as CD45RO-CCR7+CD27+CD95- to exclude memory contaminants. Peripheral blood mononuclear cells were isolated from buffy coats by standard density gradient centrifugation. A FACSAria III was used to flow-sort naive CD8+ T cells into CXCR3-negative and CXCR3-positive populations. Total RNA was extracted from sorted cells with an RNeasy Mini Kit. The germline V gene gives CDR1 as MNHEY and CDR2 as SVGAGI. From cysteine to phenylalanine, the CDR3 is 14 amino acids long. DNA is not recorded here. This entry comes from a study of CXCR3-negative and CXCR3-positive naive CD8 T cells (dated by TCRdb to about 2019). Study-wide context: In total, around 140 million TRB reads were obtained, corresponding to roughly 1.5 +/- 0.3 million reads per library. Diversity and physicochemical repertoire analyses covered about a dozen donors pooled from two independent experiments. For the TRBV-TRBJ cluster analysis, the naive subsets came from 5 or 6 donors, while the memory cells came from 3 donors.

What the study reported, not specific to this receptor: Surface CD5, linked to self-reactivity in mice, was comparable between naive subsets; TCR interaction strength was therefore also inferred from TRB CDR3 physicochemical properties. Repertoire diversity was comparably high in both naive subsets but much lower in memory CD8+ T cells. Similar TRBV-TRBJ usage was shown by naive CXCR3-negative and CXCR3-positive cells from the same donor, whereas distinct patterns were shown by memory cells. CXCR3 expression partially decreased after cryopreservation, so most assays used freshly isolated PBMCs. TRB CDR3s from CXCR3-positive naive cells showed higher hydrophobicity (lower Kidera factor 4), lower energy, and higher strength and volume indices than CXCR3-negative naive cells.

The clonotype comes from a human donor in good health. Some clones in this sample may be carry-over from other donors' samples. Source material: naive CXCR3- CD8+ T cells from blood. The sample's cell subset or site label, decoded: CD45RO-CCR7+CD27+CD95- naive CD8+ T cells lacking CXCR3 (TNR3-). The V and J segments used are TRBV6-5 and TRBJ2-7. The CDR3 protein: CASSLTGTSYEQYF.